These 21 T cell receptor beta chains originate from one sample sequenced in a study of blood T cell repertoires in COVID-19. This table comes from immunoSEQ multiplex PCR, and its TCRdb copy is limited to in-frame clones, with some not included. The sample carries about 200,000 clones, over 70% recorded once. The specimen was peripheral blood. These TCRs come from a woman aged 70-85 years with acute or convalescent COVID-19.

The V gene is TRBV2, the J gene TRBJ1-1; perhaps TRBD1 as D (6 bases). The CDR3 loop spans 16 amino acids. The germline V gene encodes CDR1 SNHLY and CDR2 FYNNEI. Between the trimmed V and J ends, which lost 4 bases and 5 bases, there was a span of 20 bases. In DNA form, the CDR3 reads TGTGCCAGCAGTGGCGGGGGGAACAGGGTCGGGACTGAAGCTTTCTTT. Translation: CASSGGGNRVGTEAFF.

In its sample, this clone was seen a few times. The chain couples TRBV7-9 to TRBJ1-4; D is perhaps TRBD1 (6 bases). The ends were cut back, 1 base at V and 8 bases at J, with 14 bases in the middle. The CDR3 contains 15 residues. The germline V gene encodes CDR1 SEHNR and CDR2 FQNEAQ (reference sequence). The CDR3 reads CASSLDGTLGEKLFF. The CDR3 DNA reads as TGTGCCAGCAGCTTAGATGGGACATTAGGAGAAAAACTGTTTTTT. The full variable domain, its missing parts supplied by reference TRBV7-9 and TRBJ1-4, is DTGVSQNPRHKITKRGQNVTFRCDPISEHNRLYWYRQTLGQGPEFLTYFQNEAQLEKSRLLSDRFSAERPKGSFSTLEIQRTEQGDSAMYLCASSLDGTLGEKLFFGSGTQLSVL.

V gene TRBV5-1 combines with J gene TRBJ2-5; 12 nucleotides agree with TRBD1. This CDR3 spans 17 amino acids. With 0 bases clipped from V and 5 bases from J, the junction kept 8 bases outside the gene matches. Per germline, CDR1 SGHRS and CDR2 YFSETQ. The CDR3, as DNA: TGCGCCAGCAGCTTGGCCGGGACAGGGGGCTTGGAGGAGACCCAGTACTTC. It yields the protein CASSLAGTGGLEETQYF.

The V and J genes are TRBV5-1 and TRBJ1-4, with TRBD1 matching over 8 bases. V gave up 3 bases and J gave up 3 bases; unmatched junction bases: 4. Germline assignment: CDR1 SGHRS and CDR2 YFSETQ. The CDR3 has 15 amino acids. CDR3 bases: TGCGCCAGCAGCTCCTCAGGGGGCTCTAATGAAAAACTGTTTTTT. Encoded protein: CASSSSGGSNEKLFF. Looking up the rest from reference TRBV5-1 and TRBJ1-4 gives the full variable domain: KAGVTQTPRYLIKTRGQQVTLSCSPISGHRSVSWYQQTPGQGLQFLFEYFSETQRNKGNFPGRFSGRQFSNSRSEMNVSTLELGDSALYLCASSSSGGSNEKLFFGSGTQLSVL.

The chain links TRBV23-1 to TRBJ2-7, with TRBD1 identical over 10 bases. TRBV23-1 is noted as an ORF with a role that remains uncertain. The V gene end was trimmed by 1 base and the J gene end by 0 bases; junction bases not matched to a gene: 21. CDR3 length equals 22 residues. CDR3 residues: CASSQWVRRGTGARNGSYEQYF. In nucleotides, the CDR3 is TGCGCCAGCAGTCAATGGGTTCGGCGCGGGACAGGGGCCAGAAACGGCTCCTACGAGCAGTACTTC.

The chain joins TRBV7-2 to TRBJ2-1; possible D gene TRBD1, 5 bases. Between the trimmed V and J ends, which lost 1 base and 6 bases, there was a span of 10 bases. There are 14 residues in the CDR3. Germline V lookup: CDR1 SGHTA, CDR2 FQGNSA. The CDR3 bases are TGTGCCAGCAGCTTAGATGCAGGGTTCAATGAGCAGTTCTTC. Translating it yields CASSLDAGFNEQFF.

V gene TRBV28 combines with J gene TRBJ2-1; the match to TRBD2 covers 10 bases. The CDR3 has 13 amino acids. J was trimmed by 8 bases and V by 10 bases; bases with no gene match: 8. CDR1 and CDR2 (germline): MDHEN, SYDVKM. The CDR3 here is CANQREGADEQFF. CDR3 DNA sequence: TGTGCCAACCAGCGGGAGGGCGCAGATGAGCAGTTCTTC.

By proportion, this clone is medium-sized (0.01 to 0.1%). The chain has TRBV6-4 and TRBJ1-6; 12 bases agree with TRBD1. This CDR3 region has 15 residues. J was trimmed by 7 bases and V by 2 bases; bases with no gene match: 0. CDR1 and CDR2 (germline): MRHNA, SNTAGT. CDR3 sequence (DNA): TGTGCCAGCAGTGACGGGACAGGGGGCAATTCACCCCTCCACTTT. It is translated as CASSDGTGGNSPLHF.

The chain combines TRBV5-1 with TRBJ1-3; 8 bases fit TRBD1. CDR3 length equals 16 residues. CDR1 and CDR2 from the germline V gene are SGHRS and YFSETQ. J gave up 4 bases and V 3 bases, and 9 bases lay outside the gene matches. As DNA, the CDR3 is TGCGCCAGCAGCTCCTCTCCGACAGGGGACGGAAACACCATATATTTT. It yields the protein CASSSSPTGDGNTIYF.

The chain uses TRBV5-1 and TRBJ2-5, with D tentatively TRBD1 (5 bases). CDR3 size: 13 residues. The V gene lost 1 base and the J gene lost 4 bases, with 8 bases spanning the gap. Germline CDR1 SGHRS, CDR2 YFSETQ. CDR3 in DNA: TGCGCCAGCAGCTTGTCCAGGGTAGAGACCCAGTACTTC. It specifies CASSLSRVETQYF.

The chain is built from TRBV6-5 and TRBJ1-5; no clear D gene. Trimming left V 0 bases short and J 0 bases short, with 6 bases between. This CDR3 has 15 amino acids. From germline, CDR1 is MNHEY and CDR2 SVGAGI. CDR3 in amino acids: CASSYSGVSNQPQHF. CDR3 DNA sequence: TGTGCCAGCAGTTACTCGGGAGTTAGCAATCAGCCCCAGCATTTT.

The chain carries TRBV18 and TRBJ2-5; a weak D match, TRBD1 (5 bases). V lost 0 bases and J 4 bases, leaving 15 bases between the germline ends. Germline CDR1 reads KGHSH; CDR2 reads LQKENI. The CDR3 has 16 amino acids. The CDR3 bases are TGTGCCAGCTCACCACCGGGGCAGGCCCTGTCAGAGACCCAGTACTTC. Amino acid sequence: CASSPPGQALSETQYF.

This clone is a singleton in its sample. The chain employs TRBV13 and TRBJ1-1; a weak D match, TRBD1 (5 bases). The CDR3 totals 14 residues. From germline, CDR1 is PRHDT and CDR2 FYEKMQ (reference sequence). Trimming stripped 5 bases from V and 3 bases from J, with 13 bases between. DNA for the CDR3: TGTGCCAGCAGCCAGCGGGGCTGGGACACTGAAGCTTTCTTT. Protein product: CASSQRGWDTEAFF.

The gene calls are TRBV18 and TRBJ1-3; the D is unclear. This CDR3 comprises 14 residues. CDR1 KGHSH and CDR2 LQKENI come from the germline V gene. V was cut by 4 bases and J by 0 bases, with 7 bases left in between. The CDR3 here is CASSRGFSGNTIYF. For the CDR3, the DNA is TGTGCCAGCTCACGTGGCTTCTCTGGAAACACCATATATTTT. Supplemented by reference TRBV18 and TRBJ1-3, the full variable domain reads NAGVMQNPRHLVRRRGQEARLRCSPMKGHSHVYWYRQLPEEGLKFMVYLQKENIIDESGMPKERFSAEFPKEGPSILRIQQVVRGDSAAYFCASSRGFSGNTIYFGEGSWLTVV.

The CDR3 DNA is TGTGCTAGTGGTTTGACTCCCGAGGATACGCAGTATTTT. Its protein is CASGLTPEDTQYF. This chain links TRBV12-5 with TRBJ2-3; no clear D. Trimming removed 2 bases at V and 6 bases at J, with 9 bases between. The germline gives CDR1 LGHNT, CDR2 FRNRAP. This CDR3 has 13 residues. The full variable domain, its missing parts supplied by reference TRBV12-5 and TRBJ2-3, is DARVTQTPRHKVTEMGQEVTMRCQPILGHNTVFWYRQTMMQGLELLAYFRNRAPLDDSGMPKDRFSAEMPDATLATLKIQPSEPRDSAVYFCASGLTPEDTQYFGPGTRLTVL.

The table lists this clone with a count of one. The genes are TRBV9 and TRBJ2-3, with 8 bases identical to TRBD1. Germline trimming cut 3 bases from V and 4 bases from J; bases unmatched to any gene: 4. The CDR3 consists of 14 residues. CDR1 SGDLS and CDR2 YYNGEE come from the germline V gene. The CDR3 sequence: CASSAGQGADTQYF. CDR3 nucleotide sequence: TGTGCCAGCAGCGCCGGACAGGGCGCAGATACGCAGTATTTT.

A few counts support this clone. This rearrangement joins TRBV25-1 to TRBJ2-7; possibly TRBD2 for D (5 bases). CDR1 is MGHDK, CDR2 SYGVNS, per germline. The ends were cut back, 1 base at V and 0 bases at J, with 7 bases in the middle. The CDR3 runs to 14 residues. The CDR3 DNA reads TGTGCCAGCAGTGAATGGGAGACCTCCTACGAGCAGTACTTC. Amino acids: CASSEWETSYEQYF.

The chain links TRBV6-2 or TRBV6-3 to TRBJ1-6, with 8 bases matching TRBD1. V lost 2 bases and J lost 3; bases outside the gene matches: 6. The CDR3 contains 17 residues. In germline, CDR1 is MNHEY, CDR2 SVGEGT. DNA for the CDR3: TGTGCCAGCAGTTACCAGGGACAGGCCTACTATAATTCACCCCTCCACTTT. This sequence encodes CASSYQGQAYYNSPLHF.

This clone appeared a single time. The chain employs TRBV13 and TRBJ2-7, with 12 positions matching TRBD2. Germline loops: CDR1 PRHDT, CDR2 FYEKMQ (reference sequence). V gave up 5 bases and J gave up 5 bases; unmatched junction bases: 7. There are 15 residues in the CDR3. CDR3: CASSELAGGMDEQYF. The CDR3, as DNA: TGTGCCAGCAGCGAACTAGCGGGAGGAATGGACGAGCAGTACTTC.

This clone was seen more than once but under ten times. The V call is TRBV28, the J call TRBJ2-7; 7 nucleotides align to TRBD1. The junction had 9 bases not matched to a gene; V was cut back by 9 bases and J by 1 base. This CDR3 region has 14 residues. Germline assignment: CDR1 MDHEN and CDR2 SYDVKM. Written as DNA, the CDR3 is TGTGCCAGTACCGGGACAGCCCGATCCTACGAGCAGTACTTC. It encodes CASTGTARSYEQYF.

V and J are TRBV7-6 and TRBJ2-2; TRBD2 aligns across 7 bases. V was pared by 1 base and J by 5 bases, with 4 bases of the junction left unmatched. The germline V gene encodes CDR1 SGHVS and CDR2 FNYEAQ. This CDR3 spans 15 amino acids. The CDR3 loop reads CASSLVSSGTGELFF. CDR3 in DNA: TGTGCCAGCAGCTTAGTTTCTAGCGGAACCGGGGAGCTGTTTTTT.